This passage covers 26 T cell receptor beta chains from one sample sequenced in a study of shared clonotypes between healthy human individuals. TCRdb's copy holds only in-frame clones and misses some; the assay was immunoSEQ multiplex PCR. The sample records under 200,000 clones, about 93% being singletons. Sequencing was performed on naive CD4+ T cells sorted from blood. Subset of the sample: CD45RA+ positively selected. The receptors here all came from a woman between 25 and 40 years old in good health.

J is TRBJ2-5 and V is TRBV10-3, with a tentative D call TRBD1 (7 bases). Germline values: CDR1 ENHRY, CDR2 SYGVKD. There are 13 residues in the CDR3. Trimming pared 7 bases from V and 2 bases from J, leaving 11 bases between. For the CDR3, the DNA is TGTGCCATCAACGGGGGACAGCAAGAGACCCAGTACTTC. Its translation is CAINGGQQETQYF.

The chain joins TRBV10-3 to TRBJ1-4; tentative D call: TRBD1 (6 bases). Germline CDR1 reads ENHRY; CDR2 reads SYGVKD. This CDR3 has 12 residues. Trimming took 10 bases from V and 10 from J, leaving 16 bases between them. The CDR3 spells CATAPDRSKLFF. CDR3 sequence (DNA): TGTGCCACCGCCCCCGACAGGTCAAAACTGTTTTTT.

The rearrangement links TRBV5-1 to TRBJ2-2; 7 nucleotides line up with TRBD2. After removal of 0 bases from V and 3 bases from J, the junction contained 2 bases not matched to a gene. Germline CDR1 and CDR2: SGHRS and YFSETQ. The CDR3 runs 15 residues. In DNA form, the CDR3 reads TGCGCCAGCAGCTTGGCAGGGAGGGACACCGGGGAGCTGTTTTTT. It specifies CASSLAGRDTGELFF.

This rearrangement joins TRBV29-1 to TRBJ2-1, with 11 bases identical to TRBD2. Germline lookup yields CDR1 SQVTM and CDR2 ANQGSEA. With 3 bases clipped from V and 9 bases from J, the junction kept 10 bases outside the gene matches. This CDR3 region has 15 residues. The CDR3 bases are TGCAGCGTTGAGAGTAGGCTAGCGGGAGGCATTGAGCAGTTCTTC. This gives the protein CSVESRLAGGIEQFF.

This chain uses TRBV18 with TRBJ2-5; 8 bases align to TRBD1. The better agreement between TRBJ2-7 and the DNA end casts doubt on the J call. The germline CDR1 and CDR2 sequences are KGHSH and LQKENI. The CDR3 is 17 residues long. CDR3 loop: CASSPGTGRGVGYEQYF. The CDR3 DNA follows: TGTGCCAGCTCACCTGGGACAGGACGCGGTGTAGGCTACGAGCAGTACTTC.

The rearrangement joins TRBV4-1 to TRBJ2-1; tentatively, D is TRBD1 (5 bases). Trimming removed 1 base at V and 13 bases at J, with 11 bases between. The CDR3 covers 12 residues. The germline V gene encodes CDR1 MGHRA and CDR2 YSYEKL. The CDR3 spells CASSQVWTNQFF. CDR3 DNA: TGCGCCAGCAGCCAAGTTTGGACAAACCAGTTCTTC.

The chain combines TRBV27 with TRBJ2-7, with D uncertain. V was cut by 0 bases and J by 7 bases, with 4 bases left in between. Germline lookup yields CDR1 MNHEY and CDR2 SMNVEV (reference sequence). There are 11 residues in the CDR3. CDR3 sequence reads: CASSLSGEQYF. The CDR3 DNA sequence: TGTGCCAGCAGTTTATCGGGGGAGCAGTACTTC.

The chain links TRBV10-3 to TRBJ2-3; 13 bases agree with TRBD2. The CDR3 has 17 residues. Germline V gene lookup returns CDR1 ENHRY and CDR2 SYGVKD. J gave up 0 bases and V 5 bases, and 5 bases lay outside the gene matches. Here the CDR3 DNA reads TGTGCCATCAGTAGCGGGACTAGCGGGGCTAGCACAGATACGCAGTATTTT. Translation gives CAISSGTSGASTDTQYF.

The genes are TRBV5-6 and TRBJ1-5, with D possibly being TRBD1 (5 bases). The CDR3 has 14 residues. Trimming stripped 0 bases from V and 5 bases from J, with 9 bases between. CDR1 and CDR2 (germline): SGHDT, YYEEEE. The chain's CDR3 is CASSLGGSDQPQHF. CDR3 nucleotides: TGTGCCAGCAGCTTGGGGGGGAGCGATCAGCCCCAGCATTTT.

The chain recombines TRBV29-1 with TRBJ2-7; 8 bases are a match to TRBD1. The CDR3 consists of 16 residues. V lost 2 bases and J lost 0; bases outside the gene matches: 9. Germline loops: CDR1 SQVTM, CDR2 ANQGSEA. This CDR3 reads CSVEKMTGVNSYEQYF. CDR3 in DNA: TGCAGCGTTGAAAAAATGACAGGGGTTAACTCCTACGAGCAGTACTTC.

This chain links TRBV5-1 with TRBJ2-1, with a tentative D call TRBD2 (5 bases). V was clipped by 1 base and J by 4 bases, with 12 bases between them. The CDR3 covers 15 residues. Germline CDR1 is SGHRS and CDR2 is YFSETQ. Here the CDR3 reads CASSLILEAYNEQFF. The CDR3 region has the DNA TGCGCCAGCAGCTTGATACTAGAGGCTTACAATGAGCAGTTCTTC.

The chain uses TRBV2 and TRBJ1-4; 7 positions agree with TRBD1. With 8 bases clipped from V and 1 base from J, the junction kept 7 bases outside the gene matches. Germline assignment: CDR1 SNHLY and CDR2 FYNNEI. CDR3 length: 15 amino acids. The CDR3 loop is CASSIRQGTNEKLFF. For the CDR3, the DNA is TGTGCCAGCTCTATTCGACAGGGAACTAATGAAAAACTGTTTTTT.

V gene TRBV5-1 combines with J gene TRBJ2-7; D is perhaps TRBD1 (6 bases). The V and J ends lost 4 bases and 0 bases respectively, with 11 bases between them. Germline loops: CDR1 SGHRS, CDR2 YFSETQ. The CDR3 runs 14 residues. Here the CDR3 reads CASSQTGSSYEQYF. CDR3 nucleotide sequence: TGCGCCAGCAGCCAAACAGGGAGCTCCTACGAGCAGTACTTC.

The chain links TRBV15 to TRBJ2-5, with 9 bases fitting TRBD1. Germline V lookup: CDR1 LNHNV, CDR2 YYDKDF (reference sequence). Trimming at V came to 2 bases and at J to 4 bases, leaving 5 bases not matched to a gene. CDR3 length equals 15 residues. The CDR3 DNA reads TGTGCCACCAGCAGATCCGGGACAGGGAGAGAGACCCAGTACTTC. This encodes CATSRSGTGRETQYF.

The chain has TRBV27 and TRBJ2-1, with D possibly matching TRBD2 (6 bases). CDR1 is MNHEY and CDR2 is SMNVEV in the germline V gene (reference sequence). The CDR3 spans 18 residues. Trimming cost V 0 bases and J 0 bases, with 15 bases left between them. The CDR3 here is CASSLSEGQRPSYNEQFF. CDR3 DNA: TGTGCCAGCAGTTTATCGGAGGGGCAGCGGCCCTCCTACAATGAGCAGTTCTTC.

The V call is TRBV18, the J call TRBJ2-5, with D unresolved. The V end was cut by 1 base, the J end by 5 bases, with 14 bases between. Germline V gene lookup returns CDR1 KGHSH and CDR2 LQKENI. The CDR3 loop spans 15 amino acids. The CDR3 sequence: CASSPQETRWETQYF. The CDR3 nucleotides read TGTGCCAGCTCACCACAGGAGACAAGGTGGGAGACCCAGTACTTC.

The rearrangement uses TRBV18 and TRBJ1-2; a weak D match, TRBD1 (5 bases). V lost 3 bases to trimming and J lost 2 bases, with 16 bases between them. Germline values: CDR1 KGHSH, CDR2 LQKENI. The CDR3 is made up of 16 amino acids. The CDR3 DNA reads TGTGCCAGCTCACCTTCCCCCCGGGGGGGAAACTATGGCTACACCTTC. It translates to CASSPSPRGGNYGYTF.

This chain connects TRBV21-1 to TRBJ2-5; the table's D call TRBD1 went unverified against the DNA. TRBV21-1 is a pseudogene. This CDR3 has 18 residues. CDR3 loop: CASSQGIQGAWYQETQYF. The CDR3 DNA is TGTGCCAGCAGCCAAGGCATACAGGGGGCTTGGTACCAAGAGACCCAGTACTTC.

This chain links TRBV5-4 with TRBJ1-6; 9 bases are shared with TRBD1. Trimming at V came to 2 bases and at J to 10 bases, leaving 7 bases not matched to a gene. Per germline, CDR1 SGHNT and CDR2 YYREEE (reference sequence). The CDR3 covers 15 residues. CDR3 sequence: CASSLQQGAGSPLHF. CDR3 coding DNA: TGTGCCAGCAGCTTACAACAGGGGGCAGGGTCACCCCTCCACTTT.

The V call is TRBV6-1, the J call TRBJ2-7; D call uncertain. Germline V lookup: CDR1 MNHNS, CDR2 SASEGT. Trimming pared 2 bases from V and 3 bases from J, leaving 20 bases between. This CDR3 has 17 residues. The CDR3 DNA follows: TGTGCCAGCAGTGAAAACGAAAAGGGATTGTTGTACTACGAGCAGTACTTC. This encodes CASSENEKGLLYYEQYF.

The chain couples TRBV2 to TRBJ2-3, with TRBD2 matching 12 bases. V gave up 3 bases and J gave up 4 bases; unmatched junction bases: 8. The CDR3 has 17 residues. The germline V gene encodes CDR1 SNHLY and CDR2 FYNNEI. CDR3 coding DNA: TGTGCCAGCAGTGATCTAGCGGGAGGGTTTTTCGCAGATACGCAGTATTTT. Protein: CASSDLAGGFFADTQYF. The full variable domain, with the rest looked up from reference TRBV2 and TRBJ2-3, is EPEVTQTPSHQVTQMGQEVILRCVPISNHLYFYWYRQILGQKVEFLVSFYNNEISEKSEIFDDQFSVERPDGSNFTLKIRSTKLEDSAMYFCASSDLAGGFFADTQYFGPGTRLTVL.

V is TRBV10-1 and J is TRBJ2-2; D unclear. The V gene lost 6 bases and the J gene lost 2 bases, with 10 bases spanning the gap. The V gene's germline CDR1 is WNHNN and CDR2 SYGVQD (reference sequence). CDR3 length equals 14 residues. CDR3: CASRLEINTGELFF. For the CDR3, the DNA is TGCGCCAGCAGACTGGAGATAAACACCGGGGAGCTGTTTTTT.

This sequence joins TRBV11-1 and TRBJ2-2, with TRBD2 matching 7 bases. The germline V gene has CDR1 SGHAT and CDR2 FQDESV (reference sequence). Germline trimming cut 2 bases from V and 0 bases from J; bases unmatched to any gene: 9. The CDR3 sequence is 18 residues long. Here the CDR3 reads CASSLRSGAFANTGELFF. The CDR3 DNA sequence: TGTGCCAGCAGCTTACGGAGCGGGGCTTTCGCGAACACCGGGGAGCTGTTTTTT.

This sequence joins TRBV12-5 and TRBJ1-1; D unclear. Trimming stripped 5 bases from V and 5 bases from J, with 21 bases between. This CDR3 contains 16 residues. Germline V CDR1 and CDR2: LGHNT, FRNRAP. CDR3 in DNA: TGTGCTAGTGGTCCTCCGGTCCTACCCCTGGTAACTGAAGCTTTCTTT. Its protein is CASGPPVLPLVTEAFF.

CDR3 sequence (DNA): TGCAGCGTTGAAGGGAGAGCGGGTGCCTACAATGAGCAGTTCTTC. Encoded protein: CSVEGRAGAYNEQFF. The chain employs TRBV29-1 and TRBJ2-1, with D possibly being TRBD2 (6 bases). The germline V and J ends were trimmed by 1 base and 2 bases, with 12 bases remaining between them. The CDR3 loop spans 15 amino acids. The germline gives CDR1 SQVTM, CDR2 ANQGSEA.

CDR3 sequence reads: CASSTQAGEGETQYF. The CDR3 DNA reads TGTGCCAGCAGCACCCAAGCGGGAGAGGGGGAGACCCAGTACTTC. This chain connects TRBV7-3 to TRBJ2-5; 8 bases map to TRBD2. The junction had 10 bases not matched to a gene; V was cut back by 5 bases and J by 5 bases. This CDR3 is built from 15 residues. Germline CDR1 reads SGHTA; CDR2 reads FQGTGA.